This T cell receptor (beta chain) was identified during a study of T cells in Graves' hyperthyroidism and ophthalmopathy. Study-level findings and limits: Expanded thyroid clonotypes (above 0.001) were mostly also found in blood. Using 13 V-J features, a model discriminated ophthalmopathy from stable hyperthyroidism.

Diagnoses were established using clinical symptoms, serum thyroxine and TRAb, thyroid ultrasound and orbital computed tomography. This CDR3 region has 13 residues. Germline values: CDR1 MNHEY, CDR2 SVGAGI. The V end was cut by 0 bases, the J end by 9 bases, with 6 bases between. The TCR beta CDR3 regions underwent amplification using RNA transcripts as the source. An initial round of RT-PCR targeting the TCR CDR3 relied on the HTBI primer set. One entry per CDR3 protein results from TCRdb running MiXCR on the multiplex PCR reads. The repertoire has roughly 500,000 distinct CDR3 sequences, about 46% of them found once; the top ten carry about 45%. Concerning this clonotype: Antigen specificity is unknown.

The chain employs TRBV6-5 and TRBJ1-6; no firm D call. The sequenced material came from peripheral blood or thyroid tissue (not recorded which). This clonotype was obtained from an adult woman with Graves' disease, either hyperthyroidism or ophthalmopathy (not recorded which). The CDR3 region is CASSYSWGSPLHF. CDR3 sequence (DNA): TGTGCCAGCAGTTACTCGTGGGGTTCACCCCTCCACTTT.